This T cell receptor beta chain was sequenced during a study of T-cell memory formation after mild COVID-19. In TCRdb, the 5' RACE reads were re-called with MiXCR into one record per CDR3 protein. Of approximately 450,000 distinct CDR3 sequences listed, about 20% are singletons. The CDR3 extends over 18 amino acids. Looked up from germline, CDR1 is SEHNR and CDR2 is FQNEAQ (reference sequence). The V end lost 5 bases, the J end lost 0 bases, and 21 bases lay between the germline ends. Sequencing was carried out using PBMCs or a T cell subset sorted from them (not recorded which). V and J are TRBV7-9 and TRBJ2-3; the D gene is possibly TRBD2 (6 bases). The sequence derives from an adult woman who had mild COVID-19 (a few samples of this study predate the infection). Cell type and time point are not known. DNA of the CDR3: TGTGCCAGCAGCATATGGCGCGGGACCAGTTCTAGCACAGATACGCAGTATTTT. Its translation: CASSIWRGTSSSTDTQYF.